The sequence of this T cell receptor (beta chain) was determined in a study of OX40 agonist ivuxolimab in advanced cancers. Across the whole study: Cancers in dose escalation were hepatocellular, melanoma, renal cell and head and neck. Earlier anti-PD-1, anti-PD-L1 or anti-CTLA-4 therapy was permitted; 35% to 50% had received some. With a range of roughly 20 to 80, age averaged about 58 years, and about 82% were male.

The CDR3 runs to 11 residues. This clone was counted a few times. No antigen is known for it. Study-wide results and caveats: The CD4+ and CD8+ T cells in the blood had expanded clonally by week 6 at 0.1 to 3.0 mg/kg.

This table comes from immunoSEQ multiplex PCR, and its TCRdb copy is limited to in-frame clones, with some not included. The repertoire includes tens of thousands of clones, roughly nine tenths of them detected once, and approximately 1% sits in the top ten. Sequenced material: CD4+ or CD8+ T cells sorted from blood, taken in a trial of the OX40 agonist ivuxolimab. This chain uses TRBV21-1 with TRBJ1-2; the table's D call, TRBD1, was not checked against the DNA. TRBV21-1 constitutes a pseudogene. This receptor was obtained from an adult with an advanced solid tumor such as melanoma, head and neck, liver or kidney cancer. CDR3 DNA: TGTGCCAGGGACAGTTCCTATGGCTACACCTTC. Translated: CARDSSYGYTF.